Presented here are 11 T cell receptor beta chains from one specimen sequenced in a study of blood T cell repertoires in COVID-19. Assay: immunoSEQ multiplex PCR; the TCRdb copy retains only in-frame clones and omits some. This sample yields fewer than 300,000 clones, of which roughly 90% are seen a single time; over 7.5% belongs to the top ten. Sequenced material: PBMCs or T cells enriched from blood (not recorded which). The receptors were sampled from a man between 35 and 55 years old who had recovered from COVID-19.

The V and J genes are TRBV20-1 and TRBJ2-1; no firm D call. The CDR3 length is 11 residues. V was shortened by 4 bases and J by 5 bases, with 6 bases between the two germline ends. Germline CDR1 and CDR2: DFQATT and SNEGSKA (reference sequence). The CDR3 region is CSAIINNEQFF. CDR3 coding DNA: TGCAGTGCTATTATTAACAATGAGCAGTTCTTC.

The chain combines TRBV9 with TRBJ1-1; 8 bases align to TRBD1. Germline V gene sequence: CDR1 SGDLS, CDR2 YYNGEE. The CDR3 extends over 14 amino acids. The trim removed 3 bases at V and 5 bases at J, leaving 6 bases unmatched. CDR3 region: CASSARTGQTEAFF. In nucleotides, the CDR3 is TGTGCCAGCAGCGCCCGGACAGGGCAGACTGAAGCTTTCTTT.

This chain joins TRBV5-6 and TRBJ2-2, with a possible D match to TRBD2 (5 bases). The CDR3 is made up of 17 amino acids. Trimming removed 1 base from V and 5 bases from J, with 18 bases in between. Germline CDR1 SGHDT, CDR2 YYEEEE. The CDR3 spells CASSLLGVGIGTGELFF. Here the CDR3 DNA reads TGTGCCAGCAGCTTGCTCGGGGTGGGAATCGGAACCGGGGAGCTGTTTTTT. Using reference TRBV5-6 and TRBJ2-2 for the parts outside the CDR3, the full variable domain is DAGVTQSPTHLIKTRGQQVTLRCSPKSGHDTVSWYQQALGQGPQFIFQYYEEEERQRGNFPDRFSGHQFPNYSSELNVNALLLGDSALYLCASSLLGVGIGTGELFFGEGSRLTVL.

The chain has TRBV7-2 and TRBJ1-2; no reliable D call. The CDR3 spans 13 residues. V lost 1 base, J lost 7 bases, and 10 bases lay in between. Germline V gene data show CDR1 as SGHTA and CDR2 as FQGNSA. CDR3 DNA: TGTGCCAGCAGCTTAGAATCCGTCCGTGGCTACACCTTC. Encoded protein: CASSLESVRGYTF.

The chain uses TRBV15 and TRBJ2-1; D not resolved. Germline values: CDR1 LNHNV, CDR2 YYDKDF (reference sequence). The CDR3 runs to 15 residues. The germline V and J ends were trimmed by 1 base and 2 bases, with 9 bases remaining between them. CDR3 sequence: CATSRVDGPYNEQFF. The DNA for the CDR3 is TGTGCCACCAGCAGAGTGGATGGGCCCTACAATGAGCAGTTCTTC.

The chain recombines TRBV4-2 with TRBJ2-7; 7 bases align to TRBD1. Trimming removed 1 base from V and 3 bases from J; junction bases left unmatched: 9. This CDR3 region has 16 residues. Looked up from germline, CDR1 is LGHNA and CDR2 is YNFKEQ. Here the CDR3 reads CASSQVGQGVFYEQYF. The CDR3 nucleotides are TGTGCCAGCAGCCAAGTAGGTCAGGGGGTTTTCTACGAGCAGTACTTC.

The CDR3 loop is CSVGPGQGDWNTGELFF. The CDR3 coding sequence is TGCAGCGTGGGGCCGGGACAGGGGGACTGGAACACCGGGGAGCTGTTTTTT. This chain connects TRBV29-1 to TRBJ2-2; 11 positions match TRBD1. The CDR3 loop spans 17 amino acids. V lost 6 bases, J lost 1 base, and 10 bases stayed unmatched. Germline V gives CDR1 SQVTM, CDR2 ANQGSEA.

This clone was detected only once. The J gene is TRBJ2-1, the V gene TRBV9; 8 bases are shared with TRBD1. The CDR3 length is 16 residues. V shed 4 bases, J shed 1 base, and the junction held 7 bases outside the gene matches. The germline gives CDR1 SGDLS, CDR2 YYNGEE. CDR3 amino acids: CASSPQGAGSYNEQFF. CDR3 coding DNA: TGTGCCAGCAGCCCCCAGGGGGCGGGGTCCTACAATGAGCAGTTCTTC.

This sequence joins TRBV5-6 and TRBJ1-4; 9 bases fit TRBD1. This CDR3 is built from 16 residues. V lost 3 bases to trimming and J lost 4 bases; unmatched junction nucleotides: 7. Germline CDR1 reads SGHDT; CDR2 reads YYEEEE. For the CDR3, the DNA is TGTGCCAGCAGCTCGGCACAGGGGGCTTTTAATGAAAAACTGTTTTTT. This sequence encodes CASSSAQGAFNEKLFF.

V and J are TRBV28 and TRBJ1-5, with TRBD1 matching 8 bases. This CDR3 comprises 15 residues. V shed 3 bases, J shed 4 bases, and the junction held 5 bases outside the gene matches. The germline CDR1 and CDR2 sequences are MDHEN and SYDVKM. The CDR3 DNA follows: TGTGCCAGCAGTTTCTACCGACAGGGGAATCAGCCCCAGCATTTT. Amino acid sequence: CASSFYRQGNQPQHF.

The chain has TRBV19 and TRBJ1-1; TRBD1 matches 10 bases. Trimming at V came to 3 bases and at J to 13 bases, leaving 8 bases not matched to a gene. In germline, CDR1 is LNHDA, CDR2 SQIVND (reference sequence). The CDR3 runs 13 residues. The CDR3 is CASSIQGTGVGFF. CDR3 nucleotides: TGTGCCAGTAGTATCCAGGGGACAGGGGTGGGTTTCTTT.